This TCR beta chain is from a study of shared clonotypes between healthy human individuals. Unsorted PBMC DNA was sequenced on ten immunoSEQ deep assay plates. The method was immunoSEQ multiplex PCR; TCRdb's version includes in-frame clones alone and lacks a portion of them. The table has roughly 490,000 clones, over 65% seen once; the top ten hold approximately 13%. This clone has only a few counts. The sample contains more than one DNA sequence encoding this CDR3. The germline V and J ends were trimmed by 1 base and 3 bases, with 13 bases remaining between them. This CDR3 contains 15 residues. Germline CDR1 LGHNA, CDR2 YNFKEQ. For unsorted samples, genomic DNA was extracted from around 96 million PBMCs.

The sample comprised PBMCs. The gene calls are TRBV4-2 and TRBJ2-7; D gene uncertain. The receptor comes from a woman aged 40 to 50 in good health. Some clones in this sample may be carry-over from other donors' samples. The CDR3 sequence is CASSQVLGSSYEQYF. The CDR3 DNA follows: TGTGCCAGCAGCCAAGTCCTGGGTAGCAGCTACGAGCAGTACTTC.